One sample yielded the 18 T cell receptor beta chains listed below, sequenced in a study of T cells after yellow fever vaccination. TCRdb re-called the 5' RACE reads through MiXCR, storing one row per CDR3 protein. The sample includes just under 600,000 distinct CDR3 sequences, less than 15% seen only once; the top ten take 11% to 15%. The source material was PBMCs, sampled on the day of the yellow fever booster vaccination. The receptor source for this set is a man aged 30 to 45 who received the YFV17D yellow fever vaccine.

This clonotype appeared a few times. This chain links TRBV20-1 with TRBJ2-2, with 12 nucleotides matching TRBD2. Germline assignment: CDR1 DFQATT and CDR2 SNEGSKA (reference sequence). The CDR3 loop spans 16 amino acids. J gave up 4 bases and V 6 bases, and 9 bases lay outside the gene matches. CDR3 loop: CSAPGLAGSPTGELFF. The CDR3 region has the DNA TGCAGTGCCCCAGGACTAGCGGGATCCCCCACCGGGGAGCTGTTTTTT.

The chain employs TRBV9 and TRBJ2-5, with TRBD1 identical over 7 bases. Germline lookup yields CDR1 SGDLS and CDR2 YYNGEE. The V and J ends lost 3 bases and 5 bases, in that order; junction bases with no gene match: 7. The CDR3 runs 14 residues. The CDR3 spells CASSGNRGAETQYF. The DNA for the CDR3 is TGTGCCAGCAGCGGGAACAGGGGAGCGGAGACCCAGTACTTC.

The gene calls are TRBV7-8 and TRBJ2-1, with 11 bases aligning to TRBD2. This CDR3 is built from 15 residues. The V segment lost 5 bases and the J segment 9 bases; nucleotides outside the gene matches: 9. In germline, CDR1 is SGHVS, CDR2 FQNEAQ. The DNA of the CDR3 is TGTGCCAGCAGCCCTGATAGCGGGAGGGCCTTTGAGCAGTTCTTC. Protein sequence: CASSPDSGRAFEQFF.

This clonotype was seen only a few times. The chain employs TRBV5-1 and TRBJ2-2, with unresolved D. Trimming shortened V by 0 bases and J by 1 base, and 7 bases separated the two germline ends. CDR3 length: 15 amino acids. Germline loops: CDR1 SGHRS, CDR2 YFSETQ. As DNA, the CDR3 is TGCGCCAGCAGCTTGGCCGTTAGGAACACCGGGGAGCTGTTTTTT. Amino acids: CASSLAVRNTGELFF. Supplemented by reference TRBV5-1 and TRBJ2-2, the full variable domain reads KAGVTQTPRYLIKTRGQQVTLSCSPISGHRSVSWYQQTPGQGLQFLFEYFSETQRNKGNFPGRFSGRQFSNSRSEMNVSTLELGDSALYLCASSLAVRNTGELFFGEGSRLTVL.

Only a few counts were recorded for this clonotype. This chain joins TRBV6-1 and TRBJ1-5; 8 nucleotides agree with TRBD1. The CDR3 is made up of 13 amino acids. Germline CDR1 and CDR2: MNHNS and SASEGT. The J segment lost 9 bases and the V segment lost 6 bases, leaving 7 bases of the junction unmatched. Written as DNA, the CDR3 is TGTGCCAGCAGCTCCCGACAGGGGCTGCCCCAGCATTTT. As protein: CASSSRQGLPQHF.

This clonotype was recorded a few times. The chain is built from TRBV3-1 and TRBJ1-1; D gene ambiguous. Trimming took 0 bases from V and 10 from J, leaving 6 bases between them. This CDR3 has 11 amino acids. Per germline, CDR1 LGHDT and CDR2 YNNKEL (reference sequence). The CDR3 loop is CASSQEDRAFF. The DNA of the CDR3 is TGTGCCAGCAGCCAAGAAGATCGAGCTTTCTTT.

V and J are TRBV15 and TRBJ2-4, with 7 bases lining up with TRBD1. CDR1 LNHNV and CDR2 YYDKDF come from the germline V gene (reference sequence). This CDR3 has 16 residues. V shed 0 bases, J shed 0 bases, and the junction held 2 bases outside the gene matches. The DNA for the CDR3 is TGTGCCACCAGCAGAGAGGGACAGCTAGCCAAAAACATTCAGTACTTC. Protein: CATSREGQLAKNIQYF.

V and J are TRBV10-3 and TRBJ2-1, with D perhaps TRBD2 (5 bases). V was cut by 11 bases and J by 8 bases, with 19 bases left in between. This CDR3 region has 13 residues. Germline CDR1 is ENHRY and CDR2 is SYGVKD. CDR3 sequence reads: CAVRAGDPDEQFF. The CDR3 bases are TGTGCCGTCCGGGCCGGGGATCCTGATGAGCAGTTCTTC.

This clonotype was counted a few times. The rearrangement links TRBV15 to TRBJ2-2; TRBD2 matches at 9 bases. V shed 0 bases and J 4 bases; nucleotides not matched to a gene: 6. The CDR3 spans 17 residues. Germline V gene lookup returns CDR1 LNHNV and CDR2 YYDKDF (reference sequence). The CDR3 sequence: CATSRDIAGALTGELFF. CDR3 in DNA: TGTGCCACCAGCAGAGATATAGCGGGGGCTCTCACCGGGGAGCTGTTTTTT.

The chain recombines TRBV6-5 with TRBJ1-3; a weak D match, TRBD1 (5 bases). V lost 0 bases to trimming and J lost 8 bases, with 11 bases between them. Looked up from germline, CDR1 is MNHEY and CDR2 is SVGAGI. The length of the CDR3 is 14 residues. The CDR3 is CASSYSQGSDTIYF. CDR3 in DNA: TGTGCCAGCAGTTACTCGCAGGGTTCGGACACCATATATTTT.

This clonotype was seen many times. The chain is built from TRBV18 and TRBJ2-1; no clear D gene. The ends were cut back, 2 bases at V and 7 bases at J, with 15 bases in the middle. The germline V gene has CDR1 KGHSH and CDR2 LQKENI. The CDR3 contains 15 residues. The CDR3 region has the DNA TGTGCCAGCTCACCAGAGAGACCCCTAGATAATGAGCAGTTCTTC. Its translation: CASSPERPLDNEQFF. Combining the CDR3 with reference TRBV18 and TRBJ2-1 gives the whole variable domain NAGVMQNPRHLVRRRGQEARLRCSPMKGHSHVYWYRQLPEEGLKFMVYLQKENIIDESGMPKERFSAEFPKEGPSILRIQQVVRGDSAAYFCASSPERPLDNEQFFGPGTRLTVL.

V gene TRBV5-1 combines with J gene TRBJ2-3, with TRBD2 identical over 10 bases. From germline, CDR1 is SGHRS and CDR2 YFSETQ. CDR3 size: 14 residues. The V gene end was trimmed by 8 bases and the J gene end by 6 bases; junction bases not matched to a gene: 9. CDR3 DNA: TGCGCCAGTACCGGACTAGCGGCCAGGGATACGCAGTATTTT. Protein: CASTGLAARDTQYF.

The chain is built from TRBV20-1 and TRBJ2-6; either TRBD1 or TRBD2 may supply D (6 bases each). The CDR3 length is 20 residues. Trimming took 0 bases from V and 1 from J, leaving 22 bases between them. Germline V gene lookup returns CDR1 DFQATT and CDR2 SNEGSKA (reference sequence). The CDR3 DNA is TGCAGTGCTAGAGAAGAAAGAGGGGGGAGCCTTTCGTCTGGGGCCAACGTCCTGACTTTC. Its protein is CSAREERGGSLSSGANVLTF.

This clonotype has only a few counts. The rearrangement links TRBV20-1 to TRBJ2-7; D may be TRBD1 (6 bases). The ends were cut back, 5 bases at V and 4 bases at J, with 18 bases in the middle. The CDR3 runs to 14 residues. The germline CDR1 and CDR2 sequences are DFQATT and SNEGSKA (reference sequence). The CDR3 nucleotides are TGCAGTGCTGAAAACCGGCAGGGGTCGTACGAGCAGTACTTC. Amino acids: CSAENRQGSYEQYF.

V usage is TRBV7-2 and J usage is TRBJ2-3; 12 positions agree with TRBD1. The CDR3 contains 15 residues. The V segment lost 4 bases and the J segment 7 bases; nucleotides outside the gene matches: 6. Per germline, CDR1 SGHTA and CDR2 FQGNSA. In DNA form, the CDR3 reads TGTGCCAGCAGCTCCGGGACAGGGGGCGCGAATACGCAGTATTTT. Its translation is CASSSGTGGANTQYF.

This clonotype has more than one count but fewer than ten. This chain links TRBV24-1 with TRBJ2-1; the match to TRBD2 covers 8 bases. Looked up from germline, CDR1 is KGHDR and CDR2 is SFDVKD. Trimming removed 6 bases from V and 6 bases from J; junction bases left unmatched: 6. The CDR3 is 14 residues long. CDR3 DNA: TGTGCCACCAGTAGGAGCGGGAGTATCAATGAGCAGTTCTTC. Encoded protein: CATSRSGSINEQFF.

This clonotype has a handful of counts. The V gene is TRBV12-3 or TRBV12-4, the J gene TRBJ2-3, with D perhaps assigned TRBD1 or TRBD2 (6 bases each). Trimming took off 6 bases at V and 4 bases at J, with 17 bases between the two ends. This CDR3 region has 15 residues. The CDR3 here is CASRRLGGVPDTQYF. The CDR3 DNA follows: TGTGCCAGCAGGCGCCTCGGGGGCGTCCCAGATACGCAGTATTTT.

This clonotype was counted a few times. The V and J genes are TRBV5-1 and TRBJ1-4; 9 bases are shared with TRBD1. Germline V gene lookup returns CDR1 SGHRS and CDR2 YFSETQ. This CDR3 is 14 amino acids long. The ends lost 5 bases at V and 11 bases at J; junction bases unmatched: 10. The DNA of the CDR3 is TGCGCCAGCAGTTATGGGACAGGGAGGTTGAAACTGTTTTTT. This encodes CASSYGTGRLKLFF. The entire variable domain, with the rest obtained from reference TRBV5-1 and TRBJ1-4, is as follows: KAGVTQTPRYLIKTRGQQVTLSCSPISGHRSVSWYQQTPGQGLQFLFEYFSETQRNKGNFPGRFSGRQFSNSRSEMNVSTLELGDSALYLCASSYGTGRLKLFFGSGTQLSVL.